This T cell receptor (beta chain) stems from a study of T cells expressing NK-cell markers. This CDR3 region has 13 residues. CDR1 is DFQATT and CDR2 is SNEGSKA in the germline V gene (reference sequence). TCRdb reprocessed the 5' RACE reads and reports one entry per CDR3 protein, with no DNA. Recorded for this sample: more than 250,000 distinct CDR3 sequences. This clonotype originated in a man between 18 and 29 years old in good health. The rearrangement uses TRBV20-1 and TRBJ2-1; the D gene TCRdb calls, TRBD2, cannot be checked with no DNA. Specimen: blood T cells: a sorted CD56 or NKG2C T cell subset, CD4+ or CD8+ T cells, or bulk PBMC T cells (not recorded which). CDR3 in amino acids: CSAGRTSGNEQFF.